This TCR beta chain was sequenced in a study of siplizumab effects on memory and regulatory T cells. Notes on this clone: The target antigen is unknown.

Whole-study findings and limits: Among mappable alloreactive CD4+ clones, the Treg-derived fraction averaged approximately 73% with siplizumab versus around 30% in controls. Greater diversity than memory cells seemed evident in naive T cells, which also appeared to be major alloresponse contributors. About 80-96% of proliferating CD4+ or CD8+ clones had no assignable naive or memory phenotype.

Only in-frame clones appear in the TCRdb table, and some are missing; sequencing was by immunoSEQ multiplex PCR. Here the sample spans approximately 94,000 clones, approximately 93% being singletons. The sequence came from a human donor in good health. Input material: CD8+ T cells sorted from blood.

The CDR3 reads CASSQEIGQRYTEAFF. The CDR3 coding sequence is TGCGCCAGCAGCCAAGAAATAGGGCAGCGGTACACTGAAGCTTTCTTT. The V and J genes are TRBV4-1 and TRBJ1-1, with D uncertain. V dropped 0 bases and J dropped 3 bases, with 14 bases sitting between them. The CDR3 covers 16 residues. Germline assignment: CDR1 MGHRA and CDR2 YSYEKL.